This T cell receptor beta chain came from a study of regulatory T cells in long-lasting Graves disease. Overall study findings and caveats: The TCR repertoire of persistent Graves' patients was less diverse than that of newly diagnosed ones.

Stated time point: newly diagnosed GD, antithyroid drugs for less than 3 months. PBMCs were the source of the RNA used for TCR sequencing. In regard to this clonotype: What it binds is unknown.

Through Arm-PCR of CDR3 regions and iRepertoire HTBI primers, TCR beta libraries were built. TCRdb re-analysed the multiplex PCR reads in MiXCR, keeping a single row per CDR3 protein. The table includes 680,000 or so distinct CDR3 sequences, 15% to 20% detected once. The germline V and J ends were trimmed by 0 bases and 1 base, with 7 bases remaining between them. Germline CDR1 is SGDLS and CDR2 is YYNGEE. The CDR3 has 15 residues. These same data were also listed under a study on T cells in Graves' hyperthyroidism and ophthalmopathy. This second study says: Model predictions of ophthalmopathy came a median around 6.5 months before onset.

J is TRBJ2-2 and V is TRBV9; D is undetermined. The sample was peripheral blood mononuclear cells (PBMCs), taken at new diagnosis, from a patient treated with antithyroid drugs. This clonotype was obtained from a woman in her twenties or thirties with Graves disease. CDR3 sequence (DNA): TGTGCCAGCAGCGTAGAAAATTTGAACACCGGGGAGCTGTTTTTT. Amino acid sequence: CASSVENLNTGELFF.